Listed here are 25 T cell receptor beta chains from one sample, sequenced in a study of T-cell memory formation after mild COVID-19. A single record per CDR3 protein comes from TCRdb applying MiXCR to the 5' RACE reads. The repertoire includes 25,000 or so distinct CDR3 sequences, 6% to 9.5% of them detected once, and 11% to 15% sits in the top ten. Sequenced: PBMCs or a T cell subset sorted from them (not recorded which). Every receptor here comes from an adult woman who had mild COVID-19 (a few samples of this study predate the infection). Cell type and time point are not known.

This clonotype counts as medium-sized. This chain joins TRBV5-4 and TRBJ2-7, with 13 bases aligning to TRBD2. The CDR3 is 13 amino acids. Germline CDR1 and CDR2: SGHNT and YYREEE (reference sequence). With V trimmed by 10 bases and J by 6 bases, 7 bases remained unmatched. The CDR3 loop reads CASGTSGTIEQYF. The CDR3 DNA reads as TGTGCCTCCGGGACTAGCGGGACGATCGAGCAGTACTTC.

This clonotype was observed a single time. The J gene is TRBJ2-5, the V gene TRBV4-3; D is uncertain. Germline V gene lookup returns CDR1 LGHNA and CDR2 YSLEER. The CDR3 loop spans 14 amino acids. The germline V and J ends were trimmed by 0 bases and 3 bases, with 8 bases remaining between them. The DNA for the CDR3 is TGCGCCAGCAGCCAAGAGCGCCTTGAAGAGACCCAGTACTTC. Encoded protein: CASSQERLEETQYF.

This clonotype came up many times. The J gene is TRBJ1-5, the V gene TRBV5-4; no firm D call. The germline V gene has CDR1 SGHNT and CDR2 YYREEE (reference sequence). This CDR3 contains 15 residues. V gave up 0 bases and J gave up 0 bases, with 7 bases separating them. In nucleotides, the CDR3 is TGTGCCAGCAGCTTGGGGTTGGATAGCAATCAGCCCCAGCATTTT. Residues: CASSLGLDSNQPQHF.

This clonotype was observed many times. The chain uses TRBV5-4 and TRBJ2-7, with 12 bases fitting TRBD2. The V gene end was trimmed by 4 bases and the J gene end by 0 bases; junction bases not matched to a gene: 5. The CDR3 runs to 16 residues. Germline V gene data show CDR1 as SGHNT and CDR2 as YYREEE (reference sequence). The CDR3 reads CASSEGLAGLSYEQYF. For the CDR3, the DNA is TGTGCCAGCAGCGAGGGACTAGCGGGCCTCTCCTACGAGCAGTACTTC.

The rearrangement uses TRBV20-1 and TRBJ1-1; D unclear. The CDR3 is made up of 11 amino acids. V lost 6 bases to trimming and J lost 6 bases, with 11 bases between them. The V gene's germline CDR1 is DFQATT and CDR2 SNEGSKA (reference sequence). CDR3 coding DNA: TGCAGTGCCACCCATCAGGCTGAAGCTTTCTTT. Translating it yields CSATHQAEAFF.

The sample holds many counts of this clonotype. This CDR3 reads CASASSPAEGNEQFF. CDR3 in DNA: TGTGCCAGCGCTTCTTCCCCAGCAGAAGGGAATGAGCAGTTCTTC. The genes are TRBV6-4 and TRBJ2-1; the D is unclear. CDR1 is MRHNA, CDR2 SNTAGT, per germline. The ends were cut back, 8 bases at V and 7 bases at J, with 21 bases in the middle. CDR3 length: 15 residues.

This clonotype was observed at least ten times. The chain employs TRBV18 and TRBJ2-5, with 7 bases matching TRBD2. CDR1 and CDR2 from the germline V gene are KGHSH and LQKENI. The CDR3 contains 15 residues. The junction had 7 bases not matched to a gene; V was cut back by 4 bases and J by 2 bases. CDR3 residues: CASSLGGGQQETQYF. In DNA form, the CDR3 reads TGTGCCAGCTCACTAGGCGGGGGTCAACAAGAGACCCAGTACTTC.

This clonotype was seen just once. CDR3 region: CASSTGLTDTQYF. The CDR3 DNA reads as TGTGCCAGCTCCACAGGGCTGACAGATACGCAGTATTTT. The chain links TRBV28 to TRBJ2-3; D possibly corresponds to TRBD1 (6 bases). The CDR3 spans 13 residues. Per the germline V gene, CDR1 is MDHEN and CDR2 is SYDVKM. Trimming took off 8 bases at V and 3 bases at J, with 12 bases between the two ends.

Regarding this clonotype: A much larger clone sits a single nucleotide away, making a read error possible. This chain connects TRBV27 to TRBJ1-5; D unresolved. The germline V and J ends were trimmed by 3 bases and 9 bases, with 12 bases remaining between them. Germline CDR1 reads MNHEY; CDR2 reads SMNVEV (reference sequence). The CDR3 contains 13 residues. CDR3 sequence reads: CASSFRVRRPQHF. CDR3 in DNA: TGTGCCAGCAGTTTTCGTGTTCGCCGGCCCCAGCATTTT.

This clonotype was counted ten times or more. The V call is TRBV7-2, the J call TRBJ1-5, with a tentative D call TRBD1 (6 bases). The germline V and J ends were trimmed by 1 base and 4 bases, with 14 bases remaining between them. This CDR3 has 16 amino acids. Germline CDR1 reads SGHTA; CDR2 reads FQGNSA. DNA of the CDR3: TGTGCCAGCAGCTTAGAAGGGGGATTCGGTAATCAGCCCCAGCATTTT. It translates to CASSLEGGFGNQPQHF.

This clonotype is judged large (0.1 to 1%). The V call is TRBV7-3, the J call TRBJ2-3; D unresolved. The CDR3 sequence is 15 residues long. Trimming removed 4 bases at V and 0 bases at J, with 11 bases between. CDR1 and CDR2 (germline): SGHTA, FQGTGA. Here the CDR3 reads CASSSLARSTDTQYF. CDR3 in DNA: TGTGCCAGCAGCTCATTAGCAAGGAGCACAGATACGCAGTATTTT.

This clonotype was detected many times. The chain is built from TRBV6-5 and TRBJ1-2; TRBD1 matches at 7 bases. Unmatched junction bases numbered 11, after V lost 6 bases and J lost 7 bases. Germline CDR1 MNHEY, CDR2 SVGAGI. The CDR3 is 14 amino acids. As DNA, the CDR3 is TGTGCCAGCAGGCTAAAGACAGGGTTGAGTGGCTACACCTTC. This gives the protein CASRLKTGLSGYTF.

This clonotype was detected ten times or more. The chain joins TRBV30 to TRBJ2-3; the match to TRBD2 covers 13 bases. This CDR3 contains 14 residues. Trimming at V came to 5 bases and at J to 8 bases, leaving 7 bases not matched to a gene. Per germline, CDR1 GTSNPN and CDR2 SVGIG (reference sequence). CDR3 sequence (DNA): TGTGCCTGGGGACTAGCGGGGGCCGGGGGTACGCAGTATTTT. As protein: CAWGLAGAGGTQYF.

This clonotype was seen at least ten times. J is TRBJ2-7 and V is TRBV7-2; 9 bases match TRBD2. Germline CDR1 reads SGHTA; CDR2 reads FQGNSA. V was pared by 2 bases and J by 2 bases, with 7 bases of the junction left unmatched. The CDR3 loop spans 16 amino acids. DNA of the CDR3: TGTGCCAGCAGCTTAAGTGGCGGGAGGGCCCCCTACGAGCAGTACTTC. It translates to CASSLSGGRAPYEQYF.

This clonotype was picked up many times. The chain employs TRBV7-3 and TRBJ2-5; 7 nucleotides line up with TRBD2. The CDR3 is made up of 15 amino acids. Unmatched junction bases numbered 10, after V lost 5 bases and J lost 4 bases. The V gene's germline CDR1 is SGHTA and CDR2 FQGTGA. The CDR3 DNA follows: TGTGCCAGCAGCCCCGGGGAGGGGAGGATAGAGACCCAGTACTTC. Encoded protein: CASSPGEGRIETQYF.

This clonotype is categorized as medium-sized. The chain carries TRBV12-3 or TRBV12-4 and TRBJ2-6, with 7 bases matching TRBD1. This CDR3 spans 15 amino acids. With 4 bases clipped from V and 4 bases from J, the junction kept 4 bases outside the gene matches. The CDR3 region has the DNA TGTGCCAGCAGTTCCCAGACAGGGGGGGCCAACGTCCTGACTTTC. It yields the protein CASSSQTGGANVLTF.

This clonotype has ten or more counts. This chain joins TRBV24-1 and TRBJ2-1; TRBD1 matches 9 bases. V trimming: 3 bases; J trimming: 0 bases; junction bases outside the gene matches: 11. CDR1 and CDR2 from the germline V gene are KGHDR and SFDVKD. CDR3 length equals 19 residues. The CDR3 DNA reads as TGTGCCACCAGTGATCCTTCCCTGGACAGGGGCCGCTCCTACAATGAGCAGTTCTTC. Translated: CATSDPSLDRGRSYNEQFF.

The table lists this clonotype with many counts. V is TRBV7-3 and J is TRBJ2-2, with D uncertain. This CDR3 is 13 amino acids long. The germline CDR1 and CDR2 sequences are SGHTA and FQGTGA. With 5 bases removed from V and 1 base from J, the gap between germline ends came to 5 bases. CDR3 sequence (DNA): TGTGCCAGCAGCATCCAGAACACCGGGGAGCTGTTTTTT. Amino acids: CASSIQNTGELFF.

This clonotype is deemed medium-sized (0.01 to 0.1%). The V and J genes are TRBV11-2 and TRBJ1-1; D possibly corresponds to TRBD1 (5 bases). Trimming pared 5 bases from V and 3 bases from J, leaving 19 bases between. Germline V gene data show CDR1 as SGHAT and CDR2 as FQNNGV. The CDR3 is 16 amino acids. The CDR3 spells CASSLGGAIVDTEAFF. CDR3 nucleotide sequence: TGTGCCAGCAGCCTCGGCGGGGCGATAGTGGACACTGAAGCTTTCTTT.

This clonotype was seen ten or more times. V usage is TRBV20-1 and J usage is TRBJ2-1; 12 bases are shared with TRBD2. Germline CDR1 is DFQATT and CDR2 is SNEGSKA (reference sequence). CDR3 length: 16 amino acids. The V and J ends lost 1 base and 3 bases, in that order; junction bases with no gene match: 4. The CDR3 sequence: CSARGWTSGNYNEQFF. The CDR3 DNA follows: TGCAGTGCTAGAGGTTGGACTAGCGGGAACTACAATGAGCAGTTCTTC.

There are many counts of this clonotype. The chain links TRBV27 to TRBJ2-2, with 7 bases matching TRBD2. Germline V gene data show CDR1 as MNHEY and CDR2 as SMNVEV (reference sequence). This CDR3 has 17 residues. The ends lost 2 bases at V and 3 bases at J; junction bases unmatched: 9. The CDR3 DNA reads TGTGCCAGCAGTTTAAGGCAAGCGGGAAGGTACACCGGGGAGCTGTTTTTT. Its translation: CASSLRQAGRYTGELFF.

This chain links TRBV12-3 or TRBV12-4 with TRBJ2-3; 14 bases are shared with TRBD2. This CDR3 is 17 amino acids long. The J segment lost 5 bases and the V segment lost 0 bases, leaving 4 bases of the junction unmatched. The chain's CDR3 is CASSLATSGGAIDTQYF. The CDR3 nucleotides read TGTGCCAGCAGTTTAGCGACTAGCGGGGGGGCCATAGATACGCAGTATTTT.

This clonotype was found many times. The CDR3 DNA sequence: TGCAGCGTAAACAGAGGGGACACTGAAGCTTTCTTT. Translating it yields CSVNRGDTEAFF. The chain combines TRBV29-1 with TRBJ1-1; tentative D call: TRBD1 (5 bases). V lost 6 bases to trimming and J lost 3 bases, with 11 bases between them. Per the germline V gene, CDR1 is SQVTM and CDR2 is ANQGSEA. The CDR3 is 12 residues long.

In its sample, this clonotype was seen many times. V is TRBV5-1 and J is TRBJ1-1; possibly TRBD1 for D (6 bases). Trimming removed 4 bases from V and 1 base from J, with 14 bases in between. This CDR3 is built from 15 residues. Germline V lookup: CDR1 SGHRS, CDR2 YFSETQ. CDR3 in DNA: TGCGCCAGCAGCGCCTGGGGGGCGACGAACACTGAAGCTTTCTTT. Encoded protein: CASSAWGATNTEAFF.

This clonotype was recorded many times. The gene calls are TRBV25-1 and TRBJ2-1; D might be TRBD2 (6 bases). CDR1 MGHDK and CDR2 SYGVNS come from the germline V gene. Trimming removed 6 bases at V and 6 bases at J, with 9 bases between. This CDR3 is built from 12 residues. The chain's CDR3 is CASRGLANEQFF. In DNA, the CDR3 is TGTGCCAGCAGGGGACTCGCCAATGAGCAGTTCTTC.